This section outlines one T cell receptor beta chain sequence together with its context. These data come from a study of blood T cell repertoires in COVID-19. Whole-study context: Collection of acute and convalescent COVID-19 samples took place in the United States, Italy and Spain. PBMCs, B-cell-depleted T cells, or T cells were the source of the cDNA or gDNA that made up the material.

V shed 5 bases and J 5 bases; nucleotides not matched to a gene: 12. The CDR3 has 17 amino acids. Germline CDR1 and CDR2: SGHRS and YFSETQ. In the original analysis: Cell counts per sample came from amplifying reference gene primers. Some clones are missing from TCRdb's copy, which holds only in-frame ones; the method was immunoSEQ multiplex PCR. The V and J calls and the clone size are those of that table, but D and trimming were determined from the DNA. The sample includes about 45,000 clones, about 89% of them seen just once. The clonotype comes from a human donor in a cohort sampled during active COVID-19. J is TRBJ2-1 and V is TRBV5-1; 11 bases match TRBD2. Material for sequencing was peripheral blood. The CDR3 coding sequence is TGCGCCAGCAGACGAAGGGCCGGGACTAGCGGAAACAATGAGCAGTTCTTC. Translating gives CASRRRAGTSGNNEQFF.